This TCR beta chain was observed in a study of PD-1 blockade in classical Hodgkin lymphoma. Autologous stem cell transplantation was followed by relapse in every patient, and brentuximab vedotin exposure varied. Researchers used magnetic negative selection to pull out pure CD4+ T cells from thawed PBMCs. From germline, CDR1 is KGHSH and CDR2 LQKENI. CDR3 length: 17 amino acids. The ends lost 0 bases at V and 5 bases at J; junction bases unmatched: 8. The protocol was immunoSEQ multiplex PCR, while the TCRdb copy is restricted to in-frame clones and leaves out a portion. This table holds 25,000 to 30,000 clones, roughly 80% found once.

The sample was CD4+ T cells from blood, taken at baseline. The TCR comes from a human donor with classical Hodgkin lymphoma. The chain employs TRBV18 and TRBJ2-5, with TRBD2 matching 11 bases. The CDR3 region is CASSPPSGTSGRETQYF. The DNA of the CDR3 is TGTGCCAGCTCACCACCGTCTGGGACTAGCGGAAGGGAGACCCAGTACTTC.